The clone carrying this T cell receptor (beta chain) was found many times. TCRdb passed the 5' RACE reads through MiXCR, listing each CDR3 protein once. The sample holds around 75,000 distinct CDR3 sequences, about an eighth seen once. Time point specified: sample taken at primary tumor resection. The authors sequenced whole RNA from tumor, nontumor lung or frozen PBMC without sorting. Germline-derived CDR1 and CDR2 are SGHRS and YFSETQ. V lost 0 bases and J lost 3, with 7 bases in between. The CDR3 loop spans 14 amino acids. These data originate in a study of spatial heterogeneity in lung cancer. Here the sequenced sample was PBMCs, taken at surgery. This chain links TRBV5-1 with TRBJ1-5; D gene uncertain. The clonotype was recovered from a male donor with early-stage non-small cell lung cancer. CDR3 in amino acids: CASSLDGVNQPQHF. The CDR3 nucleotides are TGCGCCAGCAGCTTGGACGGGGTCAATCAGCCCCAGCATTTT.